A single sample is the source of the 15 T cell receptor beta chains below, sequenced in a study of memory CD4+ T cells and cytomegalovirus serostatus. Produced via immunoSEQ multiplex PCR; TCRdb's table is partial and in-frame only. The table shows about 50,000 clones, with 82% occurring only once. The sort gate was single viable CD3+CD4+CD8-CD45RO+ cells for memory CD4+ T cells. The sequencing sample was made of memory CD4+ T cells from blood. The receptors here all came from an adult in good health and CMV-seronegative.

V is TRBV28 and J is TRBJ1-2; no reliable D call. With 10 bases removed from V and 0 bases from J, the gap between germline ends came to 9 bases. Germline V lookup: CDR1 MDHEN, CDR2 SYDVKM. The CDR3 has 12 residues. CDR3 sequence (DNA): TGTGCCACCCATGAGGCTAACTATGGCTACACCTTC. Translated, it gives CATHEANYGYTF.

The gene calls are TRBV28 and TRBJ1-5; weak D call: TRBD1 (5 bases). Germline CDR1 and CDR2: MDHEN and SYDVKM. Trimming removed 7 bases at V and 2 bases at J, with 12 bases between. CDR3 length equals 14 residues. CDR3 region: CASISWGGNQPQHF. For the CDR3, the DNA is TGTGCCAGCATTTCTTGGGGGGGCAATCAGCCCCAGCATTTT.

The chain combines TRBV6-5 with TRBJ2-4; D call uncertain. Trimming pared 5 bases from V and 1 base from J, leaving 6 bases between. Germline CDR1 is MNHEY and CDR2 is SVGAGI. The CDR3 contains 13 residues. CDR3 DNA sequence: TGTGCCAGCAGTCCCGGGGCCAAAAACATTCAGTACTTC. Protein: CASSPGAKNIQYF.

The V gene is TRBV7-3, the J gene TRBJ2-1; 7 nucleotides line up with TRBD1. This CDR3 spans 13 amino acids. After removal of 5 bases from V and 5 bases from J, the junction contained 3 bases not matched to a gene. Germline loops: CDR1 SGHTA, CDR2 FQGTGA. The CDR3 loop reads CASSIDRDNEQFF. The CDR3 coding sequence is TGTGCCAGCAGCATCGACAGGGACAATGAGCAGTTCTTC.

The CDR3 spells CASKRGGPLNTEAFF. The CDR3 nucleotides read TGTGCCAGCAAGCGGGGAGGACCATTGAACACTGAAGCTTTCTTT. The chain couples TRBV6-5 to TRBJ1-1; D remains unclear. The CDR3 is made up of 15 amino acids. V lost 7 bases to trimming and J lost 0 bases, with 15 bases between them. CDR1 is MNHEY, CDR2 SVGAGI, per germline.

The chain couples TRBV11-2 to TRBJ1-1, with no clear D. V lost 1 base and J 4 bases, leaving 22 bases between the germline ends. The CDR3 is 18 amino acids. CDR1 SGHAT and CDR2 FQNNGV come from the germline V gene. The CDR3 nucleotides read TGTGCCAGCAGCTTAGGAGGGATCCGCAGGCCCGGAGTCACTGAAGCTTTCTTT. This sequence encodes CASSLGGIRRPGVTEAFF.

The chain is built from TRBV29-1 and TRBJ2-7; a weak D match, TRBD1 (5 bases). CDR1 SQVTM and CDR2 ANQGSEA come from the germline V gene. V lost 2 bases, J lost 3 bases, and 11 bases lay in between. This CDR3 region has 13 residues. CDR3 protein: CSVESDTNYEQYF. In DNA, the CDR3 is TGCAGCGTTGAATCGGACACCAACTACGAGCAGTACTTC.

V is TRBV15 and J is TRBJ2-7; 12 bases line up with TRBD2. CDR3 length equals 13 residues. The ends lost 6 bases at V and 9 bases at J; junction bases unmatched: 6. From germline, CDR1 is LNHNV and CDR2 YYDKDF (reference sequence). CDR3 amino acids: CATRTLAGGVQYF. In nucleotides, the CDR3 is TGTGCCACCAGGACTCTAGCGGGGGGGGTGCAGTACTTC.

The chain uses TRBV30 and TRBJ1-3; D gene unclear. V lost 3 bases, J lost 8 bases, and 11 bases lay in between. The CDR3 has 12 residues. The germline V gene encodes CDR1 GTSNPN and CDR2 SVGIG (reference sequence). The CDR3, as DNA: TGTGCCTGGAGCGGACGGTGGGACACCATATATTTT. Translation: CAWSGRWDTIYF.

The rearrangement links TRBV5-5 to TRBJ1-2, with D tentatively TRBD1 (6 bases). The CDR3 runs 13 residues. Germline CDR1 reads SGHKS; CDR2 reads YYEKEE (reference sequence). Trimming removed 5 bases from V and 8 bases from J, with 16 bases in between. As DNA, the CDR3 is TGTGCCAGCAGATACGACAGGAGCTTCGGCTACACCTTC. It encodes CASRYDRSFGYTF.

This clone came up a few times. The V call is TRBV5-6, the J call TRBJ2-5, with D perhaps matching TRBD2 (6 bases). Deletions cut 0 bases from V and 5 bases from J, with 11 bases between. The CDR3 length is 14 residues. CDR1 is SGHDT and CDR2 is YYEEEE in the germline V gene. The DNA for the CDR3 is TGTGCCAGCAGCTTGGCCGGGGGTGGTGAGACCCAGTACTTC. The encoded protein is CASSLAGGGETQYF.

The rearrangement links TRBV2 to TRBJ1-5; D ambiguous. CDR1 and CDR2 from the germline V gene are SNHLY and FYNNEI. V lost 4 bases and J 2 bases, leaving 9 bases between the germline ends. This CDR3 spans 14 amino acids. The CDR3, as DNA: TGTGCCAGCAGTGGGGGATACGGCAATCAGCCCCAGCATTTT. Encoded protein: CASSGGYGNQPQHF.

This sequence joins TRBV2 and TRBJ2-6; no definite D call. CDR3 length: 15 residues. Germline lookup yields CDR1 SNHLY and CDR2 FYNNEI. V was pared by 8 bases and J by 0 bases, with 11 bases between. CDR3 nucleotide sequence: TGTGCCAGCCACGGGCCCACCTCTGGGGCCAACGTCCTGACTTTC. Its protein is CASHGPTSGANVLTF.

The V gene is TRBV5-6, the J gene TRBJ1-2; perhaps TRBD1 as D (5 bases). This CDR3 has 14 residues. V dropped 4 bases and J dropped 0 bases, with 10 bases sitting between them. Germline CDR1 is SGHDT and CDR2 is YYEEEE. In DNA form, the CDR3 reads TGTGCCAGCAGCAACAGGAGAGCTAACTATGGCTACACCTTC. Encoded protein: CASSNRRANYGYTF.

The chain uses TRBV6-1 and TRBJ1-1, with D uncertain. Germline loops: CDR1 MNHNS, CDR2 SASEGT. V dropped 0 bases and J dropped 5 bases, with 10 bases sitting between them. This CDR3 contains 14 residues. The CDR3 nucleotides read TGTGCCAGCAGTGAAGCCTGGAGTGTGACTGAAGCTTTCTTT. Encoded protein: CASSEAWSVTEAFF.